This TCR beta chain was identified during a study of blood T cell repertoires in COVID-19. Remarks on this clone: At one boundary the junction diverges from the germline segment, which might be a read error.

Per germline, CDR1 ENHRY and CDR2 SYGVKD. The CDR3 is 14 residues long. Assay used: immunoSEQ multiplex PCR; TCRdb lists only in-frame clones, some missing. Among 150,000 or so clones listed, around 92% were seen once. Seattle participants joined during active infection and were tracked over time. This clonotype originated in a man aged 25 to 40 with COVID-19, enrolled during active disease. Sequenced sample: peripheral blood. The chain uses TRBV10-3 and TRBJ2-1, with TRBD1 matching 7 bases. This CDR3 is CAISLTGSSNEQFF. For the CDR3, the DNA is TGTGCCATCAGTCTGACAGGGTCCTCCAATGAGCAGTTCTTC.